The clone carrying this TCR beta chain showed up many times. Its cognate antigen is unknown. This specimen comes from a study of spatial heterogeneity in lung cancer. Overall study results and limits: Expanded intratumoral alpha and beta TCR counts tracked tumor mutation counts.

Time point indicated: sample taken at primary tumor resection. The donors were about 67 patients with non-small cell lung cancer that was early-stage and untreated. No cells were sorted before sequencing. The whole RNA sequenced was extracted from tumor, nontumor lung or frozen PBMC. Unique molecular identifiers tagged every individual TCR cDNA molecule. Using its own MiXCR run on the 5' RACE reads, TCRdb lists one record per CDR3 protein. The sample records about 15,000 distinct CDR3 sequences, approximately 5.8% being singletons. Trimming at V came to 6 bases and at J to 4 bases, leaving 4 bases not matched to a gene. CDR3 length equals 13 residues. CDR1 and CDR2 (germline): MNHEY, SMNVEV (reference sequence).

The starting material was lung tumor tissue, obtained at surgery. The rearrangement joins TRBV27 to TRBJ2-7; 9 positions agree with TRBD1. This receptor was taken from a male donor with early-stage non-small cell lung cancer. The CDR3 reads CASSRDRVYEQYF. The CDR3 DNA sequence: TGTGCCAGCAGCCGGGACAGGGTTTACGAGCAGTACTTC.